One and the same sample provided the 32 T cell receptor beta chains below, sequenced in a study of blood T cell repertoires in COVID-19. Data came from immunoSEQ multiplex PCR; TCRdb stores just in-frame clones and leaves some out. The sample holds 200,000 to 250,000 clones; about 90% are singletons and the top ten take less than 3%. Input material: peripheral blood. The source of these receptors is a man aged 25-45 years with COVID-19, enrolled during active disease.

The J gene is TRBJ1-2, the V gene TRBV7-8; D ambiguous. This CDR3 contains 15 residues. V shed 5 bases and J shed 7 bases, with 20 bases lying between them. Germline V gene data show CDR1 as SGHVS and CDR2 as FQNEAQ. CDR3: CASSQNSDTVIGYTF. CDR3 sequence (DNA): TGTGCCAGCAGCCAAAATTCTGACACCGTTATTGGCTACACCTTC.

This chain uses TRBV15 with TRBJ2-1, with TRBD1 identical over 7 bases. This CDR3 has 15 residues. Per germline, CDR1 LNHNV and CDR2 YYDKDF (reference sequence). The V segment lost 6 bases and the J segment 2 bases; nucleotides outside the gene matches: 7. The CDR3, as DNA: TGTGCCACCAGTAAAGACAGGGCCACCTACAATGAGCAGTTCTTC. Translated: CATSKDRATYNEQFF.

V gene TRBV27 combines with J gene TRBJ2-1; 15 nucleotides align to TRBD2. V lost 6 bases and J lost 6; bases outside the gene matches: 3. Germline CDR1 MNHEY, CDR2 SMNVEV (reference sequence). The CDR3 is 15 amino acids. Here the CDR3 reads CASRGGLAGGNEQFF. For the CDR3, the DNA is TGTGCCAGCAGGGGGGGACTAGCGGGAGGCAATGAGCAGTTCTTC.

The chain recombines TRBV6-5 with TRBJ1-1; D is ambiguous. Trimming cost V 8 bases and J 6 bases, with 10 bases left between them. The CDR3 contains 11 residues. Germline loops: CDR1 MNHEY, CDR2 SVGAGI. The CDR3 DNA sequence: TGTGCCAGCTCGGGGTCCTCTGAAGCTTTCTTT. This translates into CASSGSSEAFF.

The chain is built from TRBV7-2 and TRBJ1-2; 11 bases match TRBD1. CDR1 is SGHTA, CDR2 FQGNSA, per germline. J lost 8 bases, V lost 1 base, and 12 bases had no gene match. CDR3 length equals 17 residues. CDR3 amino acids: CASSLERGTGGRGGYTF. DNA of the CDR3: TGTGCCAGCAGCTTAGAAAGGGGGACAGGGGGAAGGGGAGGCTACACCTTC.

The chain has TRBV25-1 and TRBJ2-5; D ambiguous. V lost 3 bases to trimming and J lost 2 bases, with 4 bases between them. Per the germline V gene, CDR1 is MGHDK and CDR2 is SYGVNS. The length of the CDR3 is 12 residues. The CDR3 loop reads CASSDRQETQYF. The CDR3 coding sequence is TGTGCCAGCAGTGACAGGCAAGAGACCCAGTACTTC.

The chain uses TRBV7-2 and TRBJ1-1, with D hard to call. V was trimmed by 4 bases and J by 0 bases, leaving 12 bases between them. The CDR3 is 15 amino acids. Germline-derived CDR1 and CDR2 are SGHTA and FQGNSA. This CDR3 is CASSSLGIMNTEAFF. The DNA of the CDR3 is TGTGCCAGCAGCTCCCTCGGGATCATGAACACTGAAGCTTTCTTT.

J is TRBJ2-3 and V is TRBV28, with unresolved D. The length of the CDR3 is 12 residues. The ends were cut back, 3 bases at V and 4 bases at J, with 5 bases in the middle. Germline V lookup: CDR1 MDHEN, CDR2 SYDVKM. CDR3 DNA: TGTGCCAGCAGTTTTCTCTCAGATACGCAGTATTTT. Residues: CASSFLSDTQYF.

The rearrangement links TRBV7-9 to TRBJ1-1; 7 nucleotides align to TRBD1. V was clipped by 4 bases and J by 1 base; unmatched bases: 6. CDR1 SEHNR and CDR2 FQNEAQ come from the germline V gene (reference sequence). CDR3 length: 15 amino acids. The DNA for the CDR3 is TGTGCCAGCAGCTCCAGACAGGGTCCGAACACTGAAGCTTTCTTT. Its protein is CASSSRQGPNTEAFF. Using reference TRBV7-9 and TRBJ1-1 for the parts outside the CDR3, the full variable domain is DTGVSQNPRHKITKRGQNVTFRCDPISEHNRLYWYRQTLGQGPEFLTYFQNEAQLEKSRLLSDRFSAERPKGSFSTLEIQRTEQGDSAMYLCASSSRQGPNTEAFFGQGTRLTVV.

The rearrangement joins TRBV6-5 to TRBJ2-2; tentatively, D is TRBD2 (5 bases). Germline V gene sequence: CDR1 MNHEY, CDR2 SVGAGI. The V gene lost 3 bases and the J gene lost 4 bases, with 15 bases spanning the gap. The CDR3 is made up of 16 amino acids. The CDR3 loop is CASSYTTRAGTGELFF. For the CDR3, the DNA is TGTGCCAGCAGTTATACTACGCGGGCGGGCACCGGGGAGCTGTTTTTT.

V is TRBV30 and J is TRBJ1-1; D is uncertain. The germline V gene encodes CDR1 GTSNPN and CDR2 SVGIG (reference sequence). CDR3 size: 14 residues. Trimming left V 3 bases short and J 0 bases short, with 11 bases between. Here the CDR3 reads CAWSGYTLNTEAFF. CDR3 DNA sequence: TGTGCCTGGAGCGGGTACACATTGAACACTGAAGCTTTCTTT.

The chain has TRBV20-1 and TRBJ1-2; D unclear. This CDR3 is 11 amino acids long. Trimming took 2 bases from V and 12 from J, leaving 13 bases between them. CDR1 and CDR2 from the germline V gene are DFQATT and SNEGSKA (reference sequence). The CDR3 DNA reads TGCAGTGCTAGAAGTCCGGGGAGCCACACCTTC. Its translation: CSARSPGSHTF.

The gene calls are TRBV7-9 and TRBJ2-7; 7 bases are shared with TRBD1. The germline CDR1 and CDR2 sequences are SEHNR and FQNEAQ (reference sequence). The CDR3 runs 14 residues. V gave up 5 bases and J gave up 4 bases; unmatched junction bases: 8. The CDR3 DNA reads TGTGCCAGCAGCGCCCGACAGGGTGGGTACGAGCAGTACTTC. Translation: CASSARQGGYEQYF.

The gene calls are TRBV29-1 and TRBJ2-1; no clear D. This CDR3 has 11 amino acids. Germline V CDR1 and CDR2: SQVTM, ANQGSEA. Trimming left V 7 bases short and J 7 bases short, with 11 bases between. This CDR3 reads CSALTSNEQFF. Here the CDR3 DNA reads TGCAGCGCCCTTACATCGAATGAGCAGTTCTTC.

The CDR3 DNA sequence: TGTGCCAGTTGCACAGGGTTGAGTAATGGCTACACCTTC. Amino acid sequence: CASCTGLSNGYTF. The V and J genes are TRBV19 and TRBJ1-2, with D perhaps matching TRBD1 (6 bases). The CDR3 length is 13 residues. Trimming pared 8 bases from V and 6 bases from J, leaving 16 bases between. The V gene's germline CDR1 is LNHDA and CDR2 SQIVND (reference sequence).

About this clone itself: Other DNA sequences in this sample translate to the same CDR3. This chain links TRBV28 with TRBJ2-1; unclear D gene. The length of the CDR3 is 11 residues. The V gene lost 4 bases and the J gene lost 5 bases, with 3 bases spanning the gap. From germline, CDR1 is MDHEN and CDR2 SYDVKM. The CDR3 spells CASSSNNEQFF. CDR3 in DNA: TGTGCCAGCAGTTCCAACAATGAGCAGTTCTTC.

J is TRBJ2-7 and V is TRBV18, with D unclear. Germline CDR1 KGHSH, CDR2 LQKENI. Between the trimmed V and J ends, which lost 3 bases and 0 bases, there was a span of 6 bases. CDR3 length equals 13 residues. The CDR3 region is CASSPVSSYEQYF. DNA for the CDR3: TGTGCCAGCTCACCTGTGAGCTCCTACGAGCAGTACTTC.

A single count supports this clone. This chain links TRBV29-1 with TRBJ2-7; TRBD1 matches 10 bases. CDR1 is SQVTM and CDR2 is ANQGSEA in the germline V gene. Trimming took 0 bases from V and 1 from J; bases not matched to a gene: 3. The CDR3 length is 15 residues. CDR3 amino acids: CSVEDRQGASYEQYF. CDR3 nucleotides: TGCAGCGTTGAAGATCGACAGGGGGCATCCTACGAGCAGTACTTC.

This clone was observed once. The chain combines TRBV6-5 with TRBJ1-2; possible D gene TRBD1, 5 bases. CDR1 and CDR2 from the germline V gene are MNHEY and SVGAGI. The CDR3 has 14 residues. With 2 bases removed from V and 8 bases from J, the gap between germline ends came to 15 bases. This CDR3 is CASSYVQGGWGYTF. The CDR3 DNA reads TGTGCCAGCAGTTACGTCCAGGGAGGCTGGGGCTACACCTTC.

The gene calls are TRBV11-1 and TRBJ1-1; D not resolved. The CDR3 is made up of 13 amino acids. V lost 2 bases to trimming and J lost 8 bases, with 12 bases between them. The germline gives CDR1 SGHAT, CDR2 FQDESV (reference sequence). In DNA, the CDR3 is TGTGCCAGCAGCTTAAGTGTAGGCGGGGAAGCTTTCTTT. It encodes CASSLSVGGEAFF. Based on the CDR3 plus reference TRBV11-1 and TRBJ1-1, the full variable domain is EAEVAQSPRYKITEKSQAVAFWCDPISGHATLYWYRQILGQGPELLVQFQDESVVDDSQLPKDRFSAERLKGVDSTLKIQPAELGDSAMYLCASSLSVGGEAFFGQGTRLTVV.

The rearrangement joins TRBV6-5 to TRBJ2-7; TRBD2 agrees at 13 bases. V was clipped by 8 bases and J by 4 bases; unmatched bases: 2. Looked up from germline, CDR1 is MNHEY and CDR2 is SVGAGI. This CDR3 has 13 amino acids. DNA for the CDR3: TGTGCCAGCCGGACTAGCGGGAGTTACGAGCAGTACTTC. This translates into CASRTSGSYEQYF.

The chain employs TRBV7-2 and TRBJ1-1, with D perhaps matching TRBD1 (6 bases). The germline CDR1 and CDR2 sequences are SGHTA and FQGNSA. The CDR3 loop spans 14 amino acids. The V gene lost 6 bases and the J gene lost 1 base, with 12 bases spanning the gap. The CDR3 here is CASRIQGTNTEAFF. In DNA form, the CDR3 reads TGTGCCAGCAGAATTCAGGGGACGAACACTGAAGCTTTCTTT.

This clone was counted only a few times. This rearrangement joins TRBV7-9 to TRBJ1-2; D is possibly TRBD1 (6 bases). The CDR3 is 16 amino acids. The germline gives CDR1 SEHNR, CDR2 FQNEAQ (reference sequence). Trimming stripped 1 base from V and 8 bases from J, with 20 bases between. The CDR3: CASSLEVGTYGLGYTF. The CDR3 DNA is TGTGCCAGCAGCTTAGAAGTAGGGACATACGGTTTGGGCTACACCTTC.

The chain employs TRBV9 and TRBJ1-1; D not resolved. Trimming took off 6 bases at V and 0 bases at J, with 9 bases between the two ends. In germline, CDR1 is SGDLS, CDR2 YYNGEE. CDR3 length: 13 residues. The CDR3 loop is CASTNRLNTEAFF. CDR3 in DNA: TGTGCCAGCACCAACAGATTGAACACTGAAGCTTTCTTT.

This clone was seen only once. The chain links TRBV10-3 to TRBJ2-5; TRBD2 matches 8 bases. The CDR3 has 20 residues. Germline V gives CDR1 ENHRY, CDR2 SYGVKD. The ends lost 0 bases at V and 1 base at J; junction bases unmatched: 16. In nucleotides, the CDR3 is TGTGCCATCAGTGAGTCGCCTAGCGGGCTGCTAAAGTGGGGCCAAGAGACCCAGTACTTC. As protein: CAISESPSGLLKWGQETQYF.

This clone was seen once. The rearrangement links TRBV12-3 or TRBV12-4 to TRBJ1-1, with D unresolved. CDR3 length: 13 amino acids. Trimming removed 6 bases from V and 1 base from J, with 9 bases in between. CDR3 sequence reads: CASRLRENTEAFF. The CDR3 region has the DNA TGTGCCAGCAGACTCCGGGAGAACACTGAAGCTTTCTTT.

This sequence joins TRBV14 and TRBJ2-6, with TRBD1 identical over 10 bases. CDR3 size: 16 residues. Germline CDR1 is SGHDN and CDR2 is FVKESK. V dropped 4 bases and J dropped 0; count of bases not matched to a gene: 0. The CDR3 loop is CASSRDRGSGANVLTF. Here the CDR3 DNA reads TGTGCCAGCAGCCGGGACAGGGGCTCTGGGGCCAACGTCCTGACTTTC.

The V call is TRBV7-9, the J call TRBJ2-1, with 9 bases matching TRBD1. The V and J ends lost 6 bases and 3 bases, in that order; junction bases with no gene match: 6. Germline CDR1 SEHNR, CDR2 FQNEAQ (reference sequence). The CDR3 is 15 residues long. The CDR3 loop reads CASSPGQGNYNEQFF. CDR3 sequence (DNA): TGTGCCAGCAGTCCGGGACAGGGAAACTACAATGAGCAGTTCTTC.

This clone was found once. V usage is TRBV19 and J usage is TRBJ1-2; D is uncertain. The CDR3 contains 11 residues. In germline, CDR1 is LNHDA, CDR2 SQIVND (reference sequence). The ends were cut back, 4 bases at V and 8 bases at J, with 8 bases in the middle. This CDR3 reads CASSRPGGYTF. CDR3 bases: TGTGCCAGTAGTAGGCCGGGAGGCTACACCTTC.

The CDR3 spells CASGLVPQREGEAFF. As DNA, the CDR3 is TGTGCTAGTGGTTTGGTACCCCAGAGGGAGGGGGAAGCTTTCTTT. The V and J genes are TRBV12-5 and TRBJ1-1, with D perhaps TRBD1 (5 bases). CDR1 is LGHNT and CDR2 is FRNRAP in the germline V gene. This CDR3 comprises 15 residues. V dropped 0 bases and J dropped 8 bases, with 16 bases sitting between them.

The chain uses TRBV6-2 or TRBV6-3 and TRBJ2-1; 8 nucleotides match TRBD2. V trimming: 2 bases; J trimming: 5 bases; junction bases outside the gene matches: 5. Germline V gene lookup returns CDR1 MNHEY and CDR2 SVGEGT. This CDR3 has 15 residues. CDR3 nucleotides: TGTGCCAGCAGTTACACGGGACTAGGGAACAATGAGCAGTTCTTC. This sequence encodes CASSYTGLGNNEQFF.

This chain joins TRBV13 and TRBJ1-2; D gene unclear. Germline V gene lookup returns CDR1 PRHDT and CDR2 FYEKMQ (reference sequence). This CDR3 has 13 amino acids. Trimming stripped 5 bases from V and 5 bases from J, with 12 bases between. The CDR3 DNA reads TGTGCCAGCAGCCTACCTCGGGAGTATGGCTACACCTTC. It yields the protein CASSLPREYGYTF.